What follows are 27 T cell receptor beta chains derived from one specimen sequenced in a study of CD8+CD57+ T cells in acquired aplastic anemia. CDR3 and TCR beta VDJ profiling relied on a genomic DNA template. MiXCR, applied by TCRdb to the reads, yields one record per CDR3 protein. The table shows approximately 380,000 distinct CDR3 sequences, with about two thirds occurring only once. The sample was sorted CD4+, CD8+, or CD8+CD57+ T cells (not recorded which) from PBMCs. The receptor source for this set is a human donor in good health, serving as a control.

This clonotype was counted once. The chain recombines TRBV5-1 with TRBJ1-1; TRBD1 matches 7 bases. Trimming cost V 0 bases and J 5 bases; bases outside gene matches: 7. In germline, CDR1 is SGHRS, CDR2 YFSETQ. CDR3 size: 15 residues. The CDR3 DNA reads as TGCGCCAGCAGCTTGGGACAGGGAGAGGGAACTGAAGCTTTCTTT. This encodes CASSLGQGEGTEAFF.

Of note for this clonotype: The junction departs from germline at one end; a sequencing error may be responsible. V gene TRBV5-1 combines with J gene TRBJ2-3, with TRBD2 identical over 11 bases. The CDR3 has 17 residues. The germline V gene encodes CDR1 SGHRS and CDR2 YFSETQ. CDR3 protein: CASSEPSGGLPTDTQYF. The CDR3 DNA follows: TGTGCCAGCAGCGAACCTAGCGGGGGGCTCCCCACAGATACGCAGTATTTT.

The J gene is TRBJ1-2, the V gene TRBV15; D is perhaps TRBD1 (6 bases). V lost 0 bases and J 4 bases, leaving 12 bases between the germline ends. The CDR3 has 15 amino acids. Looked up from germline, CDR1 is LNHNV and CDR2 is YYDKDF (reference sequence). CDR3 in amino acids: CATSRDRGRGYGYTF. In DNA, the CDR3 is TGTGCCACCAGCAGAGATCGAGGCAGGGGCTATGGCTACACCTTC.

The chain couples TRBV12-3 or TRBV12-4 to TRBJ2-3; D gene uncertain. This CDR3 has 15 amino acids. The V end lost 6 bases, the J end lost 0 bases, and 13 bases lay between the germline ends. For the CDR3, the DNA is TGTGCCAGCAGAGGTACCGTTACTAGCACAGATACGCAGTATTTT. Protein sequence: CASRGTVTSTDTQYF.

This rearrangement joins TRBV29-1 to TRBJ1-4; TRBD1 aligns across 7 bases. The V gene's germline CDR1 is SQVTM and CDR2 ANQGSEA. The ends lost 7 bases at V and 14 bases at J; junction bases unmatched: 13. The CDR3 is 12 amino acids. CDR3 residues: CSATLQGYELFF. The CDR3 nucleotides read TGCAGCGCCACGCTACAGGGGTACGAGCTGTTTTTT.

The chain joins TRBV29-1 to TRBJ1-1; D is possibly TRBD1 (6 bases). The CDR3 has 12 residues. V was clipped by 8 bases and J by 5 bases, with 15 bases between them. Germline values: CDR1 SQVTM, CDR2 ANQGSEA. For the CDR3, the DNA is TGCAGCTTGGAGGGAGGGGGTACTGAAGCTTTCTTT. This encodes CSLEGGGTEAFF.

About this clonotype itself: The CDR3 carries no conserved terminal phenylalanine or tryptophan, so it likely arises from a read error. The DNA is omitted, as the CDR3 cannot be located on it reliably, and the CDR3 follows TCRdb's listing. The chain combines TRBV7-2 with TRBJ1-5; TRBD1 reflects the table's D call only, with no check against the DNA. Both ends counted, the CDR3 spans 13 residues. Germline V gene data show CDR1 as SGHTA and CDR2 as FQGNSA. CDR3: CASRGQGNPRTHI.

This clonotype was recorded only once. V gene TRBV5-4 combines with J gene TRBJ1-6; D remains unclear. Germline V gene lookup returns CDR1 SGHNT and CDR2 YYREEE (reference sequence). V was cut by 4 bases and J by 11 bases, with 16 bases left in between. The CDR3 covers 14 residues. DNA for the CDR3: TGTGCCAGCAGCCTGCACGGGCGCAGACCACCCCTCCACTTT. Its translation is CASSLHGRRPPLHF. Full variable domain (outside the CDR3, taken from reference TRBV5-4 and TRBJ1-6): ETGVTQSPTHLIKTRGQQVTLRCSSQSGHNTVSWYQQALGQGPQFIFQYYREEENGRGNFPPRFSGLQFPNYSSELNVNALELDDSALYLCASSLHGRRPPLHFGNGTRLTVT.

The chain has TRBV29-1 and TRBJ1-1; TRBD1 aligns across 11 bases. Germline CDR1 is SQVTM and CDR2 is ANQGSEA. The trim removed 5 bases at V and 1 base at J, leaving 3 bases unmatched. This CDR3 is built from 14 residues. CDR3 region: CSVSGTGGNTEAFF. The DNA for the CDR3 is TGCAGCGTTTCCGGGACAGGGGGGAACACTGAAGCTTTCTTT.

This chain connects TRBV12-3 or TRBV12-4 to TRBJ2-7; 12 bases are shared with TRBD1. V shed 8 bases, J shed 4 bases, and the junction held 3 bases outside the gene matches. This CDR3 has 13 amino acids. The CDR3 loop is CASRDRGLYEQYF. As DNA, the CDR3 is TGTGCCAGCCGGGACAGGGGGCTATACGAGCAGTACTTC.

The gene calls are TRBV5-5 and TRBJ2-7, with TRBD2 as a possible D gene (7 bases). V lost 4 bases and J lost 5, with 16 bases in between. The CDR3 loop spans 14 amino acids. In germline, CDR1 is SGHKS, CDR2 YYEKEE (reference sequence). The CDR3 region is CASSRARGADEQYF. In DNA form, the CDR3 reads TGTGCCAGCAGCCGAGCACGGGGGGCGGACGAGCAGTACTTC.

This clonotype was detected many times. The chain is built from TRBV6-5 and TRBJ1-2; TRBD1 is a possible D gene (6 bases). This CDR3 comprises 14 residues. V lost 0 bases to trimming and J lost 7 bases, with 12 bases between them. From germline, CDR1 is MNHEY and CDR2 SVGAGI. CDR3 coding DNA: TGTGCCAGCAGTTACTCCCGCAGGGGAGGTGGCTACACCTTC. Protein: CASSYSRRGGGYTF.

The chain has TRBV7-6 and TRBJ1-6; 7 nucleotides align to TRBD1. Germline CDR1 is SGHVS and CDR2 is FNYEAQ. The V and J ends lost 5 bases and 8 bases, in that order; junction bases with no gene match: 9. This CDR3 spans 15 amino acids. The CDR3 sequence is CASSRTGTRDSPLHF. For the CDR3, the DNA is TGTGCCAGCAGCCGGACAGGAACGAGGGATTCACCCCTCCACTTT.

As to this clonotype: The germline gene is not matched at one end of the junction; a read error may be the cause. This chain connects TRBV5-4 to TRBJ2-6; D tentatively reads TRBD1 or TRBD2 (6 bases each). CDR3 size: 16 residues. Germline V lookup: CDR1 SGHNT, CDR2 YYREEE (reference sequence). The CDR3 DNA follows: TGCGCCAGCAGCTTGGAGGGACACTCTGGGGCCAACGTCCTGACTTTC. It specifies CASSLEGHSGANVLTF. Variable domain in full (rest from reference TRBV5-4 and TRBJ2-6): ETGVTQSPTHLIKTRGQQVTLRCSSQSGHNTVSWYQQALGQGPQFIFQYYREEENGRGNFPPRFSGLQFPNYSSELNVNALELDDSALYLCASSLEGHSGANVLTFGAGSRLTVL.

The chain couples TRBV16 to TRBJ1-5; D gene uncertain. V shed 1 base and J shed 7 bases, with 5 bases lying between them. Germline CDR1 KGHSY, CDR2 FQNENV. The CDR3 extends over 12 amino acids. CDR3 region: CASSQLGQPQHF. CDR3 DNA sequence: TGTGCCAGCAGCCAATTAGGCCAGCCCCAGCATTTT.

With regard to this clonotype: Lacking the conserved final phenylalanine or tryptophan, this CDR3 likely reflects a read error. The chain employs TRBV7-8 and TRBJ1-5; 7 bases map to TRBD1. Germline lookup yields CDR1 SGHVS and CDR2 FQNEAQ. The CDR3 totals 16 residues. V lost 8 bases to trimming and J lost 4 bases; unmatched junction nucleotides: 14. CDR3 coding DNA: TGTGCCAGCTTACTTTCTGGTGACAGGGCGAATCAGCCCCAGCATTCT. It specifies CASLLSGDRANQPQHS.

In DNA, the CDR3 is TGTGCCAGTAGTATGGGTTATGGCTACACCTTC. This encodes CASSMGYGYTF. The rearrangement uses TRBV19 and TRBJ1-2; D uncertain. V was shortened by 3 bases and J by 5 bases, with 4 bases between the two germline ends. The CDR3 length is 11 residues. Per the germline V gene, CDR1 is LNHDA and CDR2 is SQIVND (reference sequence).

Of note for this clonotype: Likely a read error: the CDR3 ends without its conserved phenylalanine or tryptophan. The V and J genes are TRBV7-7 and TRBJ2-3; D unresolved. The germline CDR1 and CDR2 sequences are SSHAT and FNYEAQ (reference sequence). There are 13 residues in the CDR3. Here the CDR3 reads CASAPIYTDTQYS. The CDR3 DNA reads TGTGCTAGTGCCCCTATCTACACAGATACGCAGTATTCT.

Of note for this clonotype: A junction boundary mismatches the germline segment, possibly from a read error. This chain connects TRBV15 to TRBJ2-3, with D perhaps assigned TRBD1 or TRBD2 (5 bases each). CDR1 is LNHNV and CDR2 is YYDKDF in the germline V gene (reference sequence). This CDR3 comprises 13 residues. The DNA of the CDR3 is TGTGCCACCAGCTCAGGGAGCACAGCCTCGCAGCAGTTT. Its translation: CATSSGSTASQQF.

Notes on this clonotype: A junction boundary mismatches the germline segment, possibly from a read error. The gene calls are TRBV25-1 and TRBJ2-1, with D possibly being TRBD1 or TRBD2 (5 bases each). The CDR3 sequence is 15 residues long. CDR1 and CDR2 from the germline V gene are MGHDK and SYGVNS. DNA for the CDR3: TGTGCCAGCAGTGAATCAGGGAGCGCCTACAATGGGCAGAGCTTC. It specifies CASSESGSAYNGQSF. The full variable domain, with the rest looked up from reference TRBV25-1 and TRBJ2-1, is EADIYQTPRYLVIGTGKKITLECSQTMGHDKMYWYQQDPGMELHLIHYSYGVNSTEKGDLSSESTVSRIRTEHFPLTLESARPSHTSQYLCASSESGSAYNGQSFGPGTRLTVL.

The V gene is TRBV7-8, the J gene TRBJ2-1; maybe TRBD1 (6 bases). V lost 8 bases and J lost 13, with 27 bases in between. The germline CDR1 and CDR2 sequences are SGHVS and FQNEAQ. This CDR3 has 15 residues. The CDR3 DNA reads TGTGCCAGCCCGAGACCGATCGAACAGGGAGCAGTTCAGTTCTTC. Translated: CASPRPIEQGAVQFF.

The V call is TRBV7-3, the J call TRBJ1-4, with D unclear. CDR1 and CDR2 (germline): SGHTA, FQGTGA. The CDR3 is 13 residues long. V lost 9 bases, J lost 13 bases, and 21 bases lay in between. DNA for the CDR3: TGTGCCAGAAAATTTGCATCTAATGAAGGACTGTTTTTT. This sequence encodes CARKFASNEGLFF.

As for this clonotype: This may arise from a read error, as a much more abundant clone is one base away. The CDR3 DNA is TGCGCCAGCAGCTTGGGGGGCCCTAATGAAGAACTGTTTTTT. Protein: CASSLGGPNEELFF. The V and J genes are TRBV5-1 and TRBJ1-4; possibly TRBD1 for D (5 bases). Per germline, CDR1 SGHRS and CDR2 YFSETQ. This CDR3 region has 14 residues.

Points on this clonotype: A read error may account for a junction end that differs from germline. The chain recombines TRBV29-1 with TRBJ1-1, with a weak D call TRBD1 (5 bases). Germline V gene data show CDR1 as SQVTM and CDR2 as ANQGSEA. The CDR3 loop spans 13 amino acids. CDR3 DNA: TGCAGCGCTGGGGCAGGCATGAACAATGAAGCTTTCTTT. As protein: CSAGAGMNNEAFF.

This clonotype has just a few counts. The chain carries TRBV7-2 and TRBJ1-1; TRBD1 is a possible D gene (5 bases). This CDR3 is 15 amino acids long. CDR1 SGHTA and CDR2 FQGNSA come from the germline V gene. V was cut by 0 bases and J by 0 bases, with 8 bases left in between. DNA for the CDR3: TGTGCCAGCAGCTTAGCCGCAGGGCTGAACACTGAAGCTTTCTTT. The encoded protein is CASSLAAGLNTEAFF.

This clonotype was picked up many times. The chain recombines TRBV2 with TRBJ2-1; the D is unclear. V lost 6 bases and J lost 4, with 7 bases in between. The germline V gene encodes CDR1 SNHLY and CDR2 FYNNEI. This CDR3 is built from 12 residues. The CDR3 DNA sequence: TGTGCCAGCAGGAACGTATACAATGAGCAGTTCTTC. This translates into CASRNVYNEQFF.

As concerns this clonotype: This may be a read error: a much more frequent sequence differs by one nucleotide. The chain has TRBV20-1 and TRBJ2-1; a possible D gene is TRBD1 (6 bases). The CDR3 has 14 amino acids. With 5 bases removed from V and 2 bases from J, the gap between germline ends came to 13 bases. Germline CDR1 is DFQATT and CDR2 is SNEGSKA (reference sequence). The CDR3 sequence is CSAGGAGAYNEQFF. The CDR3 DNA follows: TGCAGTGCTGGAGGAGCAGGGGCCTACAATGAGCAGTTCTTC.